One sample yielded the 13 T cell receptor beta chains listed below, sequenced in a study of blood T cell repertoires in COVID-19. Clones were read by immunoSEQ multiplex PCR, and TCRdb kept only the in-frame ones, dropping some. Of some 250,000 clones listed, around 85% are singletons. Material for sequencing was peripheral blood. The receptors here all came from a woman aged 80 or over with acute or convalescent COVID-19.

V is TRBV9 and J is TRBJ1-4; D may be TRBD1 (6 bases). There are 15 residues in the CDR3. Germline V gene lookup returns CDR1 SGDLS and CDR2 YYNGEE. Trimming cost V 2 bases and J 4 bases, with 12 bases left between them. The CDR3 reads CASSVTQGYNEKLFF. In DNA form, the CDR3 reads TGTGCCAGCAGCGTTACACAGGGATATAATGAAAAACTGTTTTTT.

The chain couples TRBV6-5 to TRBJ2-5; the match to TRBD1 covers 9 bases. The length of the CDR3 is 14 residues. From germline, CDR1 is MNHEY and CDR2 SVGAGI. V dropped 6 bases and J dropped 0; count of bases not matched to a gene: 2. CDR3 nucleotides: TGTGCCAGCAGGGGACAGGGCTACCAAGAGACCCAGTACTTC. Translation gives CASRGQGYQETQYF.

The chain employs TRBV9 and TRBJ1-2, with D perhaps TRBD1 (5 bases). The CDR3 consists of 14 residues. Germline lookup yields CDR1 SGDLS and CDR2 YYNGEE. V gave up 0 bases and J gave up 4 bases, with 10 bases separating them. Written as DNA, the CDR3 is TGTGCCAGCAGCGTAGCTCAGGGTAGCTATGGCTACACCTTC. The encoded protein is CASSVAQGSYGYTF.

The J gene is TRBJ1-4, the V gene TRBV28; TRBD1 matches at 7 bases. The CDR3 totals 14 residues. The germline V gene encodes CDR1 MDHEN and CDR2 SYDVKM. V was clipped by 2 bases and J by 8 bases; unmatched bases: 5. CDR3: CASSLTGAGEKLFF. DNA of the CDR3: TGTGCCAGCAGTTTAACAGGGGCGGGGGAAAAACTGTTTTTT.

Turning to this clone: Other DNA variants within this sample encode the same CDR3. The V and J genes are TRBV9 and TRBJ2-2, with no clear D. This CDR3 has 13 amino acids. Trimming removed 4 bases from V and 4 bases from J, with 8 bases in between. The V gene's germline CDR1 is SGDLS and CDR2 YYNGEE. CDR3: CASSPRGTGELFF. The DNA of the CDR3 is TGTGCCAGCAGCCCCCGCGGCACCGGGGAGCTGTTTTTT.

V gene TRBV9 combines with J gene TRBJ1-5; a possible D gene is TRBD1 (6 bases). Per the germline V gene, CDR1 is SGDLS and CDR2 is YYNGEE. The CDR3 loop spans 14 amino acids. Trimming removed 0 bases from V and 2 bases from J, with 6 bases in between. The CDR3 region is CASSVGQGNQPQHF. The CDR3 nucleotides are TGTGCCAGCAGCGTAGGACAGGGCAATCAGCCCCAGCATTTT. Based on the CDR3 plus reference TRBV9 and TRBJ1-5, the full variable domain is DSGVTQTPKHLITATGQRVTLRCSPRSGDLSVYWYQQSLDQGLQFLIQYYNGEERAKGNILERFSAQQFPDLHSELNLSSLELGDSALYFCASSVGQGNQPQHFGDGTRLSIL.

The V call is TRBV24-1, the J call TRBJ1-5; 9 nucleotides line up with TRBD1. The CDR3 totals 16 residues. The junction had 5 bases not matched to a gene; V was cut back by 2 bases and J by 4 bases. Germline V CDR1 and CDR2: KGHDR, SFDVKD. The CDR3 is CATSDSGQGGNQPQHF. The CDR3 nucleotides read TGTGCCACCAGTGATTCGGGACAGGGTGGTAATCAGCCCCAGCATTTT.

The chain employs TRBV5-4 and TRBJ2-5, with 10 bases fitting TRBD1. The CDR3 has 16 residues. Germline trimming cut 1 base from V and 2 bases from J; bases unmatched to any gene: 5. Germline V gene data show CDR1 as SGHNT and CDR2 as YYREEE (reference sequence). The CDR3 sequence: CASSLRTGGAQETQYF. The CDR3 coding sequence is TGTGCCAGCAGCTTGAGGACAGGGGGGGCTCAAGAGACCCAGTACTTC.

V gene TRBV6-5 combines with J gene TRBJ2-1; 11 nucleotides agree with TRBD2. This CDR3 has 15 residues. V lost 7 bases and J lost 4; bases outside the gene matches: 6. From germline, CDR1 is MNHEY and CDR2 SVGAGI. The CDR3 sequence: CASTLGLAVYNEQFF. The CDR3 DNA reads TGTGCCAGCACCTTGGGACTAGCGGTTTACAATGAGCAGTTCTTC.

This chain uses TRBV7-8 with TRBJ1-2; D is unclear. Trimming took off 1 base at V and 8 bases at J, with 14 bases between the two ends. CDR1 is SGHVS, CDR2 FQNEAQ, per germline. The CDR3 sequence is 14 residues long. CDR3 amino acids: CASSLGLPLEGYTF. The CDR3 DNA is TGTGCCAGCAGCTTAGGGCTTCCCTTGGAGGGCTACACCTTC. The full variable domain, rest sourced from reference TRBV7-8 and TRBJ1-2, is GAGVSQSPRYKVAKRGQDVALRCDPISGHVSLFWYQQALGQGPEFLTYFQNEAQLDKSGLPSDRFFAERPEGSVSTLKIQRTQQEDSAVYLCASSLGLPLEGYTFGSGTRLTVV.

This sequence joins TRBV2 and TRBJ2-7; no firm D call. V shed 2 bases and J shed 6 bases, with 14 bases lying between them. The CDR3 is made up of 14 amino acids. The V gene's germline CDR1 is SNHLY and CDR2 FYNNEI. The CDR3 coding sequence is TGTGCCAGCAGTGAAAAGAGAACATCGGGCGAGCAGTACTTC. Its protein is CASSEKRTSGEQYF.

In the case of this clone: Different DNA sequences within this sample yield the same CDR3. The chain links TRBV19 to TRBJ2-5; 9 bases match TRBD2. Germline-derived CDR1 and CDR2 are LNHDA and SQIVND (reference sequence). The CDR3 covers 14 residues. V shed 3 bases, J shed 3 bases, and the junction held 2 bases outside the gene matches. CDR3 in DNA: TGTGCCAGTAGTATTGTAGCGGGAGAAGAGACCCAGTACTTC. Amino acids: CASSIVAGEETQYF. The variable domain in full, completed from reference TRBV19 and TRBJ2-5, reads DGGITQSPKYLFRKEGQNVTLSCEQNLNHDAMYWYRQDPGQGLRLIYYSQIVNDFQKGDIAEGYSVSREKKESFPLTVTSAQKNPTAFYLCASSIVAGEETQYFGPGTRLLVL.

This clone was counted a single time. The rearrangement links TRBV14 to TRBJ1-1, with no clear D. The V gene lost 0 bases and the J gene lost 0 bases, with 2 bases spanning the gap. The CDR3 spans 13 residues. Germline V gene data show CDR1 as SGHDN and CDR2 as FVKESK. CDR3 protein: CASSQDVNTEAFF. The CDR3 DNA reads as TGTGCCAGCAGCCAAGACGTGAACACTGAAGCTTTCTTT.